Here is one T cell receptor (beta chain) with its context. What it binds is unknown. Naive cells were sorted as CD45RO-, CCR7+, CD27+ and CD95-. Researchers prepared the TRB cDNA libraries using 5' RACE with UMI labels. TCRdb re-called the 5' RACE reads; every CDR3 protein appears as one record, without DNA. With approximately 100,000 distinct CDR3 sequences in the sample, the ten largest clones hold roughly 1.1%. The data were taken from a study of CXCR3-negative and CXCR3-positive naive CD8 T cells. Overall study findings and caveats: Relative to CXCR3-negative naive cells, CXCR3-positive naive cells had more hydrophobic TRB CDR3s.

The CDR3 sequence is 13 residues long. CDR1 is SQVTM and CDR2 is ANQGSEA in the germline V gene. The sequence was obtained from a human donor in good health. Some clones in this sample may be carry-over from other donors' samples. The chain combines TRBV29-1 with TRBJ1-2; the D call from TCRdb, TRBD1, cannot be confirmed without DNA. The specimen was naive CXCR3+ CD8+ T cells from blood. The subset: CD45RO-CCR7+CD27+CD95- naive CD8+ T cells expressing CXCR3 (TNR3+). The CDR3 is CSVERGQGSGYTF.